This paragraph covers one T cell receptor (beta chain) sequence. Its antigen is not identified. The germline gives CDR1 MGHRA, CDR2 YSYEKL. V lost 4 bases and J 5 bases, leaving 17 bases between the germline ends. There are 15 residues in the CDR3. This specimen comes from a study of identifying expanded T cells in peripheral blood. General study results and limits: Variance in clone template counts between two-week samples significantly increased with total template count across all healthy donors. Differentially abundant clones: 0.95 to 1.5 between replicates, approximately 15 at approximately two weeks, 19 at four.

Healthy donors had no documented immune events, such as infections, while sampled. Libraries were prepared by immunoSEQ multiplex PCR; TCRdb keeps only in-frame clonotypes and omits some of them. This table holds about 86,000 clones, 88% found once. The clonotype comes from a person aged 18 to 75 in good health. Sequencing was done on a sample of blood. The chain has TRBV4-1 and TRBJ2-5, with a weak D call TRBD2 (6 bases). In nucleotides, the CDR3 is TGCGCCAGCAGCCTAGGAGGGGACCCGAGGGAGACCCAGTACTTC. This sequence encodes CASSLGGDPRETQYF.